This TCR beta chain was identified in a study of CD8+CD57+ T cells in acquired aplastic anemia. Study-wide context: The mean DNA yield obtained from sorted CD4+ and CD8+ cells came to approximately 3 ug.

The CDR3 spans 13 residues. Germline CDR1 SNHLY, CDR2 FYNNEI. For sequencing, patients were chosen who had shown expansion of CD8+CD57+ cells by flow cytometry. The use of genomic DNA as template underpinned the TCR beta VDJ and CDR3 profiling. TCRdb called the reads again in MiXCR, with one record for every CDR3 protein. The top ten clones hold 1% to 1.5% of a sample with about 290,000 distinct CDR3 sequences, 45% to 65% of them seen once. In its sample, this clonotype was seen many times. At one boundary the junction diverges from the germline segment, which might be a read error. Sequences were obtained from sorted CD4+, CD8+, or CD8+CD57+ T cells (not recorded which) from PBMCs. This TCR was sampled from a human donor with aplastic anemia. J is TRBJ1-1 and V is TRBV2, with 8 bases lining up with TRBD1. This chain's CDR3 is CASSGQGGTEAFF. CDR3 in DNA: TGCGCCAGCTCCGGACAGGGAGGCACTGAAGCTTTCTTT.